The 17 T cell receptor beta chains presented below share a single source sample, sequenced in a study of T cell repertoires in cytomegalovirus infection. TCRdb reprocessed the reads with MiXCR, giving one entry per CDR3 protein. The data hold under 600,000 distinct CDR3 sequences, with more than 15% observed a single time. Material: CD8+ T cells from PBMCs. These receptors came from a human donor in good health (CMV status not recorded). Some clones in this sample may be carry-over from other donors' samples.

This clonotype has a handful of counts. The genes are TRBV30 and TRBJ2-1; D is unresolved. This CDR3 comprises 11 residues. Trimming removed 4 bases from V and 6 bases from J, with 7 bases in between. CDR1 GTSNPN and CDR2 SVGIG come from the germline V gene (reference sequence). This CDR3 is CAWKWRNEQFF. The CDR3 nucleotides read TGTGCCTGGAAATGGCGCAATGAGCAGTTCTTC.

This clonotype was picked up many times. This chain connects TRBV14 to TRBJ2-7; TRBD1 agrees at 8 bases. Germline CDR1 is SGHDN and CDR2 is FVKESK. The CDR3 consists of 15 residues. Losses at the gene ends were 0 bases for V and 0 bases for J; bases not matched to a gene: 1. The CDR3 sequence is CASSQEDRASYEQYF. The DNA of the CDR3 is TGTGCCAGCAGCCAAGAGGACAGGGCCTCCTACGAGCAGTACTTC.

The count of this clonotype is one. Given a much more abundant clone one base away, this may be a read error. The CDR3 reads CASKFSSGWLQHF. In DNA, the CDR3 is TGTGCCAGCAAGTTTAGCTCCGGGTGGCTCCAGCATTTT. This chain links TRBV28 with TRBJ1-5; D is unclear. The germline gives CDR1 MDHEN, CDR2 SYDVKM. The CDR3 totals 13 residues. V was cut by 7 bases and J by 12 bases, with 19 bases left in between.

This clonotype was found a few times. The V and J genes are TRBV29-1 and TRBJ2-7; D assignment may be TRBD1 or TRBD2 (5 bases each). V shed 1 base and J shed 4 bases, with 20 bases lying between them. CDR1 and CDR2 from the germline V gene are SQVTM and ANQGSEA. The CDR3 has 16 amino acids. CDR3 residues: CSVEGRAEGLEYEQYF. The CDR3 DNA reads TGCAGCGTTGAAGGCAGGGCCGAGGGGCTAGAGTACGAGCAGTACTTC.

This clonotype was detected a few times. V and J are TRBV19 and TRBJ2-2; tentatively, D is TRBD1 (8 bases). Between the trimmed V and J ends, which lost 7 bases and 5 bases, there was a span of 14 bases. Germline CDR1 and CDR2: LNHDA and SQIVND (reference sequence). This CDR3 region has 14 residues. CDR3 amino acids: CASKQGEGTGELFF. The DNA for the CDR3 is TGTGCCAGTAAACAGGGGGAGGGAACCGGGGAGCTGTTTTTT.

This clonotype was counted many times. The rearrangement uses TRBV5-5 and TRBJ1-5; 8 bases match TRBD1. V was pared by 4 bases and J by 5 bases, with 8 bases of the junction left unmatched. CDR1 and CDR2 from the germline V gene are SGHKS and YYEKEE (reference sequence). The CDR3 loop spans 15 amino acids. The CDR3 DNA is TGTGCCAGCAGCCCCGGACAGGGCCGCGATCAGCCCCAGCATTTT. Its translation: CASSPGQGRDQPQHF.

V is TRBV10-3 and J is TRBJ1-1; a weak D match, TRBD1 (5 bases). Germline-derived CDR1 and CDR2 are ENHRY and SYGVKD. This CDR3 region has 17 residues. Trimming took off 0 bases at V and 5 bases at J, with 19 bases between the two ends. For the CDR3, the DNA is TGTGCCATCAGTGAGTCGGGCATCGTAGGGGAGGGAACTGAAGCTTTCTTT. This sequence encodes CAISESGIVGEGTEAFF.

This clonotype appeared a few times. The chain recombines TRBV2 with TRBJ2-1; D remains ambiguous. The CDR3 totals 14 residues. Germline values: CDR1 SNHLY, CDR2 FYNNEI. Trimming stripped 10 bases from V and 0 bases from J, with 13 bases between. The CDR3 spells CATTDGSSYNEQFF. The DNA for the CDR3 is TGTGCCACCACCGACGGAAGCTCCTACAATGAGCAGTTCTTC. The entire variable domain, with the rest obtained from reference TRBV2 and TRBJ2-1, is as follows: EPEVTQTPSHQVTQMGQEVILRCVPISNHLYFYWYRQILGQKVEFLVSFYNNEISEKSEIFDDQFSVERPDGSNFTLKIRSTKLEDSAMYFCATTDGSSYNEQFFGPGTRLTVL.

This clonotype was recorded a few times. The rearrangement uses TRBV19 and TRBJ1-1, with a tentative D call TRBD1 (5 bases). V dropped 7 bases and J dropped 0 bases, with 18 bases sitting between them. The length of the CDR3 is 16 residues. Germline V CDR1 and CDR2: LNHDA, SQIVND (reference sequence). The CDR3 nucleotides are TGTGCCAGTAACGACCGGGGCCTAGCGGTGAACACTGAAGCTTTCTTT. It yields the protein CASNDRGLAVNTEAFF.

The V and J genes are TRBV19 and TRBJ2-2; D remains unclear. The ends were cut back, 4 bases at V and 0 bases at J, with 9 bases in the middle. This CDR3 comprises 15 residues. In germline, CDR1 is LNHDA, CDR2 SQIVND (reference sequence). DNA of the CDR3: TGTGCCAGTAGTACCCAGCTAACGAACACCGGGGAGCTGTTTTTT. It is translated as CASSTQLTNTGELFF.

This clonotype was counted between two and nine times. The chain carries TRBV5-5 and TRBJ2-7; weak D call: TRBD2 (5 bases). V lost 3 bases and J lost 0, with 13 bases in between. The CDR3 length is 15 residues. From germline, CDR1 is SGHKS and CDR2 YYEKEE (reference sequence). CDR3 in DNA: TGTGCCAGCAGCTCAAGGACTGTATTCTCCTACGAGCAGTACTTC. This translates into CASSSRTVFSYEQYF.

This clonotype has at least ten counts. The CDR3 bases are TGTGCCAGCAGCCAAGGACAGGCCAACACTGAAGCTTTCTTT. This sequence encodes CASSQGQANTEAFF. The chain employs TRBV3-1 and TRBJ1-1, with TRBD1 as a possible D gene (6 bases). The germline CDR1 and CDR2 sequences are LGHDT and YNNKEL (reference sequence). V was cut by 1 base and J by 2 bases, with 8 bases left in between. The CDR3 is 14 amino acids.

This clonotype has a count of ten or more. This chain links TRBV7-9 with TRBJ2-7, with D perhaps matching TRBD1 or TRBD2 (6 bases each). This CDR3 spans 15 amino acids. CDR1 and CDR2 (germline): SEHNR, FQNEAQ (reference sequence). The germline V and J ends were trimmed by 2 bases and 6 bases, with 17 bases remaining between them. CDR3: CASSLSGGPDGEQYF. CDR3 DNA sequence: TGTGCCAGCAGCTTATCTGGGGGGCCGGATGGCGAGCAGTACTTC.

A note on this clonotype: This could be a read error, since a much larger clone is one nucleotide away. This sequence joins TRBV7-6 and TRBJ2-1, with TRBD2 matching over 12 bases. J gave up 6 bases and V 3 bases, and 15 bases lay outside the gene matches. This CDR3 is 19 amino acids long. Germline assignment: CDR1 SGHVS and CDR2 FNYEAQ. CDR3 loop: CASSFSTTSGSARPNEQFF. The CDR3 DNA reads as TGTGCCAGCAGCTTCTCTACGACTAGCGGGAGTGCCAGACCCAATGAGCAGTTCTTC.

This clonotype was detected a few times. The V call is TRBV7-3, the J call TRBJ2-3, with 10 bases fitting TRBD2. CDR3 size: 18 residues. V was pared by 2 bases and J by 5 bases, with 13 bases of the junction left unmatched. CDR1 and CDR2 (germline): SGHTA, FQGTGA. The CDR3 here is CASSLPLTSGSEGDTQYF. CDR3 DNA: TGTGCCAGCAGCTTACCCCTGACTAGCGGGTCGGAGGGAGATACGCAGTATTTT.

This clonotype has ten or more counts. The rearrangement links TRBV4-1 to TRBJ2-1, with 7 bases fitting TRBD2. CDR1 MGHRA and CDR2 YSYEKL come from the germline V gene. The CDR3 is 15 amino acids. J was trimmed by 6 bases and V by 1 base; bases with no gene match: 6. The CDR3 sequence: CASSQGAGDFNEQFF. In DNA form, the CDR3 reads TGCGCCAGCAGCCAAGGGGCGGGGGATTTCAATGAGCAGTTCTTC.

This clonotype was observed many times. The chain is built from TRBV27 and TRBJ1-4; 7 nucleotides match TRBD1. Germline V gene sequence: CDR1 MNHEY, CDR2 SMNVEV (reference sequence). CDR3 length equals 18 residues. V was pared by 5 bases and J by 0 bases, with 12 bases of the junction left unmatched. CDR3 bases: TGTGCCAGCAGTCCCCACGGACAGGTGGCTGCAACTAATGAAAAACTGTTTTTT. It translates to CASSPHGQVAATNEKLFF.